This T cell receptor (beta chain) appears in the sequencing data of a study of T-cell reconstitution after alpha-beta-depleted transplantation in children. The ends lost 4 bases at V and 0 bases at J; junction bases unmatched: 4. The CDR3 contains 15 residues. Germline assignment: CDR1 SQVTM and CDR2 ANQGSEA. Using unique molecular identifiers, the investigators prepared the TCRbeta library. TCRdb re-derived calls from the PCR reads in MiXCR, one entry per CDR3 protein. The sample carries about 90,000 distinct CDR3 sequences, approximately 9.2% recorded once. In this sample, this clonotype turned up many times.

The gene calls are TRBV29-1 and TRBJ2-2; 8 nucleotides match TRBD1. The sequencing used PBMCs from the stem cell graft donor, collected from the stem cell graft. The TCR comes from a human donor who donated a stem cell graft to a child with congenital amegakaryocytic thrombocytopenia. The CDR3 coding sequence is TGCAGCGTTGCCCAACAGGGGGCGAACACCGGGGAGCTGTTTTTT. Its protein product is CSVAQQGANTGELFF.